A single sample gave rise to the 3 T cell receptor beta chains below, sequenced in a study of cytomegalovirus exposure and HLA in healthy donors. The study ran its PCR with 60 Vbeta and 13 Jbeta primers. The table came from immunoSEQ multiplex PCR; TCRdb's copy has only in-frame clones and leaves some out. This table has around 190,000 clones, 81% appearing once. Sequencing was performed on PBMCs. The receptors were sampled from a man between 18 and 29 years old in good health and CMV-seronegative.

The chain is built from TRBV9 and TRBJ2-3, with a weak D call TRBD2 (7 bases). Per germline, CDR1 SGDLS and CDR2 YYNGEE. This CDR3 has 18 amino acids. The V gene lost 1 base and the J gene lost 2 bases, with 20 bases spanning the gap. The DNA of the CDR3 is TGTGCCAGCAGCGTACCGGGGGGCCCCGACCCCCCCACAGATACGCAGTATTTT. As protein: CASSVPGGPDPPTDTQYF.

The chain's CDR3 is CASSLAVQGGGYTF. In nucleotides, the CDR3 is TGTGCCAGCAGCTTAGCGGTCCAGGGCGGTGGCTACACCTTC. This chain links TRBV7-2 with TRBJ1-2; D is possibly TRBD1 (5 bases). Trimming left V 0 bases short and J 7 bases short, with 12 bases between. Germline CDR1 and CDR2: SGHTA and FQGNSA. The CDR3 totals 14 residues.

V usage is TRBV10-3 and J usage is TRBJ2-2, with 7 bases lining up with TRBD2. The CDR3 contains 16 residues. J was trimmed by 1 base and V by 8 bases; bases with no gene match: 10. Germline V gene lookup returns CDR1 ENHRY and CDR2 SYGVKD. The CDR3 DNA is TGTGCCATCTCCAGGGAGCTAGCGGTGAACACCGGGGAGCTGTTTTTT. Its translation is CAISRELAVNTGELFF.